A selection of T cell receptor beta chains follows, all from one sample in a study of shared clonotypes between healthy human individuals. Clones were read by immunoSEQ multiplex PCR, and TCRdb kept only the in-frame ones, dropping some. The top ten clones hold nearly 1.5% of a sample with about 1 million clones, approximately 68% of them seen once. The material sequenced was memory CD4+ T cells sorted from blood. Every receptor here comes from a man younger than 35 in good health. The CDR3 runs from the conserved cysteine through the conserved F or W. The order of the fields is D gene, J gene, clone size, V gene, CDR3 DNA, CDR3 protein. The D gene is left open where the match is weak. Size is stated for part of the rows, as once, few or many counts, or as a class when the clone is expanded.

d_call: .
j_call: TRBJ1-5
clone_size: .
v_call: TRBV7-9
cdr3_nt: TGTGCCAGCAGCTTACCGGGAAGCGGTAATCAGCCCCAGCATTTT
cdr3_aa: CASSLPGSGNQPQHF

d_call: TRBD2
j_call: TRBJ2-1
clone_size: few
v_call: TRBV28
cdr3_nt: TGTGCCAGTATGGGACTAGCGGGGGGGCCGAACTACAATGAGCAGTTCTTC
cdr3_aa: CASMGLAGGPNYNEQFF

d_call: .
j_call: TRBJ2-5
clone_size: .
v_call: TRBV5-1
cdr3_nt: TGCGCCAGCAGCTTGGTGGGGCGGATCGGGGCAGAGACCCAGTACTTC
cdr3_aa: CASSLVGRIGAETQYF

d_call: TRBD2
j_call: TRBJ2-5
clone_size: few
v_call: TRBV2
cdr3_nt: TGTGCCAGCAGTGGCTCGAGACTAGCGGCCGAAGCTGGTGAAGAGACCCAGTACTTC
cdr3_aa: CASSGSRLAAEAGEETQYF

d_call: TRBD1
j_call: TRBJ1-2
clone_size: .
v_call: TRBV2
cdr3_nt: TGTGCCGGACAGGGGGATCTCAACTATGGCTACACCTTC
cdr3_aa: CAGQGDLNYGYTF

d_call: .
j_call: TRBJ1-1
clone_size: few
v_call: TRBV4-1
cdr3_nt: TGCGCCAGCAGCCCTGGGACGGCTAAGGACACTGAAGCTTTCTTT
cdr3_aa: CASSPGTAKDTEAFF

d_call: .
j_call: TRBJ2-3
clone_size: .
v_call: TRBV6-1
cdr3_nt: TGTGCCAGCGGCCAGACAGATACGCAGTATTTT
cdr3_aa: CASGQTDTQYF

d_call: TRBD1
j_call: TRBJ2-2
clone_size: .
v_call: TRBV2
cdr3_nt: TGTGCCAGCAGGCAGGACAGGGCTGACACCGGGGAGCTGTTTTTT
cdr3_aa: CASRQDRADTGELFF

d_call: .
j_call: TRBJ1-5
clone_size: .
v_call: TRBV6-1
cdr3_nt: TGTGCCATCAGTGACGAGGGAGATCAGCCCCAGCATTTT
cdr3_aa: CAISDEGDQPQHF

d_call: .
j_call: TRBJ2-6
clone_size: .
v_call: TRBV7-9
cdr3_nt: TGTGCCAGCAGCCCATACAGTCCTGGGGCCAACGTCCTGACTTTC
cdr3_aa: CASSPYSPGANVLTF

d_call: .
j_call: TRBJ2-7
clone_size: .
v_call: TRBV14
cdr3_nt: TGTGCCAGCAGTTCCAGTTTCGAGCAGTACTTC
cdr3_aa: CASSSSFEQYF

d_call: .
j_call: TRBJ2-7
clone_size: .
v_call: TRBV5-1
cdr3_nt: TGCGCCAGCTCCTCAGCAGGGGCGGGTGGTTACGAGCAGTACTTC
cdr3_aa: CASSSAGAGGYEQYF

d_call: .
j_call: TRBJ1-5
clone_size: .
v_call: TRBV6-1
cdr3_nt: TGTGCCAGCAGTGAAGGTCCGGTTCCCCAGCCCCAGCATTTT
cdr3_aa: CASSEGPVPQPQHF

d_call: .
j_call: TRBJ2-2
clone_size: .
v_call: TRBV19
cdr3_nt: TGTGCCAGTAGTCCTCCGGGACAGAACACCGGGGAGCTGTTTTTT
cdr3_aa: CASSPPGQNTGELFF